This is a list of T cell receptor beta chains from one sample in a study of regulatory T cells in long-lasting Graves disease. TCRdb independently ran MiXCR on the multiplex PCR reads; one entry per CDR3 protein. The table records roughly 430,000 distinct CDR3 sequences, about a sixth of them present only once. The same data also contributed to another study, on T cells in Graves' hyperthyroidism and ophthalmopathy.

The sequencing here drew on peripheral blood mononuclear cells (PBMCs), taken at new diagnosis, from a patient treated with antithyroid drugs. These receptors were collected from a woman aged 25-40 years with Graves disease. The CDR3 runs from the conserved cysteine through the conserved F or W. Each record gives: J gene, clone size, V gene, CDR3 protein. The size of a clone is reported for some rows only, either as once, few or many, or as a class for expanded clones.

J: TRBJ2-1
size: NA
V: TRBV10-3
CDR3: CAISEIRENEQFF

J: TRBJ1-2
size: many
V: TRBV7-9
CDR3: CASSLEGASGYTF

J: TRBJ2-3
size: many
V: TRBV28
CDR3: CASSRGLETDTQYF

J: TRBJ1-5
size: many
V: TRBV4-1
CDR3: CASSQNAPSDGQPQHF

J: TRBJ2-7
size: many
V: TRBV5-1
CDR3: CASSSLRPGAKDRYEQYF

J: TRBJ2-1
size: many
V: TRBV6-2/TRBV6-3
CDR3: CASYPSGSHEQFF

J: TRBJ2-3
size: many
V: TRBV20-1
CDR3: CSARVSPRTSGITDTQYF

J: TRBJ1-5
size: many
V: TRBV7-6
CDR3: CASSLGMEQPQHF

J: TRBJ2-7
size: many
V: TRBV4-3
CDR3: CASRGGSSYEQYF

J: TRBJ1-2
size: few
V: TRBV19
CDR3: CASSITAGAHRYGYTF

J: TRBJ2-7
size: many
V: TRBV7-2
CDR3: CASSLGIQGSYEQYF

J: TRBJ1-3
size: once
V: TRBV14
CDR3: CASSQDFGLPNSGNTIYF

J: TRBJ1-2
size: many
V: TRBV28
CDR3: CASSSRDSVNYGYTF

J: TRBJ2-1
size: many
V: TRBV20-1
CDR3: CSAKDGLAGGVNEQFF

J: TRBJ1-4
size: many
V: TRBV20-1
CDR3: CSARDAGKQATNEKLFF

J: TRBJ2-3
size: many
V: TRBV5-1
CDR3: CASRPGTGGPRPPSGVTDTQYF

J: TRBJ2-5
size: many
V: TRBV6-5
CDR3: CASSYGTSGRGRLETQYF

J: TRBJ2-2
size: many
V: TRBV20-1
CDR3: CSAREGGSGPSAGELFF

J: TRBJ2-1
size: many
V: TRBV5-5
CDR3: CASSLANRDEQFF

J: TRBJ2-7
size: many
V: TRBV5-1
CDR3: CASSLSAGGSPYEQYF

J: TRBJ1-2
size: many
V: TRBV19
CDR3: CASSIPGRPNYGYTF

J: TRBJ1-2
size: NA
V: TRBV27
CDR3: CASSLNRGSVYGYTF

J: TRBJ2-5
size: NA
V: TRBV24-1
CDR3: CATSGTPHWTRYF

J: TRBJ2-1
size: NA
V: TRBV11-3
CDR3: CASSLEVAGLNEQFF

J: TRBJ2-4
size: few
V: TRBV7-2
CDR3: CASSSGLAGFWGFF

J: TRBJ2-7
size: NA
V: TRBV30
CDR3: CAWGAGGAEQYF

J: TRBJ2-1
size: many
V: TRBV7-3
CDR3: CASSKNPGLAGNEQFF

J: TRBJ2-4
size: many
V: TRBV12-3/TRBV12-4
CDR3: CASSWAVLAKNIQYF

J: TRBJ2-1
size: NA
V: TRBV7-3
CDR3: CASSSTSGKDNEQFF

J: TRBJ2-1
size: many
V: TRBV3-1
CDR3: CASSQDWEGLDEQFF

J: TRBJ1-1
size: NA
V: TRBV6-1
CDR3: CASNLWDREEAFF

J: TRBJ1-5
size: NA
V: TRBV6-5
CDR3: CASSYLTGGTQPQHF

J: TRBJ1-1
size: few
V: TRBV19
CDR3: CASSITGRVAEAFF

J: TRBJ2-7
size: many
V: TRBV3-1
CDR3: CASSPGTGPSYEQYF

J: TRBJ2-7
size: many
V: TRBV5-1
CDR3: CASSLSGRHSYEQYF

J: TRBJ2-4
size: few
V: TRBV14
CDR3: CASSRAGSAGIQYF

J: TRBJ1-4
size: NA
V: TRBV5-1
CDR3: CASSLGTGTGIATNEKLFF

J: TRBJ1-5
size: NA
V: TRBV6-1
CDR3: CASMWGLGNQPQHF

J: TRBJ2-7
size: NA
V: TRBV20-1
CDR3: CSAEDRGVYEQYF

J: TRBJ2-1
size: many
V: TRBV7-2
CDR3: CASSFLWKQNNEQFF

J: TRBJ1-2
size: many
V: TRBV20-1
CDR3: CSARAGGSYGYTF

J: TRBJ1-2
size: NA
V: TRBV15
CDR3: CATSRDVRSHGYTF

J: TRBJ1-1
size: NA
V: TRBV2
CDR3: CASSTGIEAFF